The 25 T cell receptor beta chains in this list originate from one sample, sequenced in a study of cytomegalovirus exposure and HLA in healthy donors. Primers: 60 Vbeta forward and 13 Jbeta reverse. Sequencing used immunoSEQ multiplex PCR; TCRdb keeps in-frame clones, though not all of them. The top ten hold 7% of the sample, which has 150,000 to 200,000 clones, over 70% seen once. Sequenced material: PBMCs. Receptors were obtained from a woman between 40 and 55 years old in good health and CMV-seropositive.

The CDR3 here is CAWRTGGIQPAPPLHF. In DNA, the CDR3 is TGTGCCTGGAGGACAGGGGGTATCCAGCCCGCCCCACCCCTCCACTTT. V gene TRBV30 combines with J gene TRBJ1-6, with TRBD1 matching 9 bases. CDR1 and CDR2 from the germline V gene are GTSNPN and SVGIG (reference sequence). This CDR3 is built from 16 residues. With 3 bases clipped from V and 11 bases from J, the junction kept 14 bases outside the gene matches.

The gene calls are TRBV5-1 and TRBJ1-1; possible D gene TRBD1, 5 bases. The V end was cut by 5 bases, the J end by 5 bases, with 16 bases between. CDR3 length: 14 amino acids. Germline V gene lookup returns CDR1 SGHRS and CDR2 YFSETQ. The CDR3 protein is CASRGAGGETEAFF. The CDR3 nucleotides read TGCGCCAGCAGAGGGGCGGGAGGGGAAACTGAAGCTTTCTTT.

The chain joins TRBV28 to TRBJ2-1; possibly TRBD1 for D (5 bases). CDR1 is MDHEN, CDR2 SYDVKM, per germline. Deletions cut 7 bases from V and 6 bases from J, with 16 bases between. The CDR3 spans 14 residues. The CDR3 bases are TGTGCCAGCACCACAGGTGGACCCCCCAATGAGCAGTTCTTC. As protein: CASTTGGPPNEQFF.

This clone was observed a few times. This chain links TRBV2 with TRBJ1-3; D call uncertain. This CDR3 spans 12 amino acids. Germline values: CDR1 SNHLY, CDR2 FYNNEI. The V end was cut by 7 bases, the J end by 1 base, with 5 bases between. CDR3: CASTISGNTIYF. DNA for the CDR3: TGTGCCAGCACTATATCTGGAAACACCATATATTTT. The full variable domain, with the rest looked up from reference TRBV2 and TRBJ1-3, is EPEVTQTPSHQVTQMGQEVILRCVPISNHLYFYWYRQILGQKVEFLVSFYNNEISEKSEIFDDQFSVERPDGSNFTLKIRSTKLEDSAMYFCASTISGNTIYFGEGSWLTVV.

The chain joins TRBV5-1 to TRBJ1-3, with D possibly being TRBD1 (6 bases). V was cut by 0 bases and J by 1 base, with 8 bases left in between. The CDR3 runs to 15 residues. In germline, CDR1 is SGHRS, CDR2 YFSETQ. The CDR3 DNA sequence: TGCGCCAGCAGCTTGGATCAGGGGTCTGGAAACACCATATATTTT. Its translation: CASSLDQGSGNTIYF.

This clone was seen a few times. The chain joins TRBV11-2 to TRBJ2-2; D unclear. V was pared by 5 bases and J by 5 bases, with 9 bases between. Germline loops: CDR1 SGHAT, CDR2 FQNNGV. The CDR3 covers 13 residues. The CDR3 DNA sequence: TGTGCCAGCAGCCTTCGACTTACCGGGGAGCTGTTTTTT. It yields the protein CASSLRLTGELFF.

The chain carries TRBV30 and TRBJ2-7; D possibly corresponds to TRBD1 (5 bases). CDR3 length: 13 residues. The germline V gene encodes CDR1 GTSNPN and CDR2 SVGIG (reference sequence). Between the trimmed V and J ends, which lost 1 base and 3 bases, there was a span of 10 bases. The CDR3 region is CAWSAQDLYEQYF. The CDR3 DNA is TGTGCCTGGAGTGCACAGGATCTCTACGAGCAGTACTTC.

The chain combines TRBV30 with TRBJ1-3; D may be TRBD1 (6 bases). Trimming took 4 bases from V and 4 from J, leaving 11 bases between them. The CDR3 length is 13 residues. Germline values: CDR1 GTSNPN, CDR2 SVGIG (reference sequence). The CDR3 DNA sequence: TGTGCCTGGAACAGGGAAGAGGGAAACACCATATATTTT. It translates to CAWNREEGNTIYF.

The rearrangement uses TRBV7-2 and TRBJ2-3, with TRBD2 matching 8 bases. The CDR3 is 16 residues long. The J segment lost 5 bases and the V segment lost 4 bases, leaving 11 bases of the junction unmatched. CDR1 is SGHTA and CDR2 is FQGNSA in the germline V gene. The CDR3 sequence: CASSSSGGRFGDTQYF. Here the CDR3 DNA reads TGTGCCAGCAGCTCCAGCGGGGGTAGATTTGGAGATACGCAGTATTTT.

This chain joins TRBV18 and TRBJ1-1; 7 positions match TRBD1. Trimming cost V 2 bases and J 5 bases; bases outside gene matches: 8. There are 15 residues in the CDR3. The germline V gene encodes CDR1 KGHSH and CDR2 LQKENI. In DNA, the CDR3 is TGTGCCAGCTCACCAGCAGCACAGGGGCTAACTGAAGCTTTCTTT. It encodes CASSPAAQGLTEAFF.

V usage is TRBV4-3 and J usage is TRBJ2-2; TRBD2 aligns across 10 bases. The CDR3 has 18 amino acids. Germline V gene lookup returns CDR1 LGHNA and CDR2 YSLEER. Germline trimming cut 0 bases from V and 8 bases from J; bases unmatched to any gene: 12. CDR3 nucleotides: TGCGCCAGCAGCCAAGATTTAGTTGCGGGACTAGCGTCTGGGGAGCTGTTTTTT. The encoded protein is CASSQDLVAGLASGELFF.

The chain combines TRBV10-3 with TRBJ2-7; 9 nucleotides match TRBD1. The V gene's germline CDR1 is ENHRY and CDR2 SYGVKD. J was trimmed by 3 bases and V by 6 bases; bases with no gene match: 9. The CDR3 is made up of 15 amino acids. This CDR3 is CAISTVGQGFYEQYF. CDR3 DNA: TGTGCCATCAGCACCGTAGGACAGGGGTTCTACGAGCAGTACTTC.

This chain connects TRBV7-9 to TRBJ2-5; D is possibly TRBD2 (5 bases). The J call is uncertain, as TRBJ2-7 better fits the DNA end. Germline CDR1 is SEHNR and CDR2 is FQNEAQ (reference sequence). The CDR3 covers 13 residues. The DNA of the CDR3 is TGTGCCAGCAGCAAAGTGGGGAGTTACGAGCAGTACTTC. Translated, it gives CASSKVGSYEQYF.

J is TRBJ2-1 and V is TRBV5-1; D is unresolved. The CDR3 runs 13 residues. The germline gives CDR1 SGHRS, CDR2 YFSETQ. V lost 0 bases and J lost 4, with 5 bases in between. The CDR3, as DNA: TGCGCCAGCAGCTTGGACAAGTACAATGAGCAGTTCTTC. As protein: CASSLDKYNEQFF.

This chain's CDR3 is CATSRDSRANSGNTIYF. As DNA, the CDR3 is TGTGCCACCAGCAGAGATAGCAGGGCGAACTCTGGAAACACCATATATTTT. This chain links TRBV15 with TRBJ1-3; D is perhaps TRBD1 (5 bases). Germline loops: CDR1 LNHNV, CDR2 YYDKDF (reference sequence). Trimming left V 0 bases short and J 0 bases short, with 12 bases between. The CDR3 is made up of 17 amino acids. The full variable domain, with the rest looked up from reference TRBV15 and TRBJ1-3, is DAMVIQNPRYQVTQFGKPVTLSCSQTLNHNVMYWYQQKSSQAPKLLFHYYDKDFNNEADTPDNFQSRRPNTSFCFLDIRSPGLGDTAMYLCATSRDSRANSGNTIYFGEGSWLTVV.

The V call is TRBV30, the J call TRBJ2-7; D ambiguous. Germline CDR1 and CDR2: GTSNPN and SVGIG (reference sequence). With 6 bases removed from V and 3 bases from J, the gap between germline ends came to 15 bases. CDR3 length: 13 amino acids. CDR3 DNA sequence: TGTGCCTGTGCCCCTGATCTATTCTACGAGCAGTACTTC. Protein sequence: CACAPDLFYEQYF.

This chain uses TRBV5-1 with TRBJ2-2; 7 bases match TRBD1. CDR1 SGHRS and CDR2 YFSETQ come from the germline V gene. Trimming took 5 bases from V and 8 from J; bases not matched to a gene: 9. This CDR3 is built from 14 residues. This CDR3 is CASRLTGIGGELFF. As DNA, the CDR3 is TGCGCCAGCAGATTGACAGGGATAGGTGGGGAGCTGTTTTTT.

This clone was observed a handful of times. The chain employs TRBV6-5 and TRBJ1-3, with TRBD1 as a possible D gene (5 bases). The V gene's germline CDR1 is MNHEY and CDR2 SVGAGI. This CDR3 has 13 residues. Trimming removed 7 bases from V and 4 bases from J, with 11 bases in between. This CDR3 reads CASTGDSGNTIYF. The CDR3 DNA sequence: TGTGCCAGCACGGGGGATTCAGGAAACACCATATATTTT.

The V and J genes are TRBV5-8 and TRBJ1-1, with a possible D match to TRBD1 (5 bases). The CDR3 consists of 15 residues. Trimming cost V 2 bases and J 2 bases, with 13 bases left between them. Germline lookup yields CDR1 SGHTS and CDR2 YDEGEE. The CDR3 is CASSFFAGPNTEAFF. CDR3 sequence (DNA): TGTGCCAGCAGCTTTTTTGCGGGACCTAACACTGAAGCTTTCTTT.

This clone is a singleton in its sample. This chain uses TRBV27 with TRBJ2-2; D may be TRBD1 (5 bases). CDR3 length: 13 amino acids. V dropped 8 bases and J dropped 1 base, with 8 bases sitting between them. In germline, CDR1 is MNHEY, CDR2 SMNVEV (reference sequence). The CDR3, as DNA: TGTGCCAGCGGACAAATGAACACCGGGGAGCTGTTTTTT. Its translation is CASGQMNTGELFF.

The chain joins TRBV5-8 to TRBJ1-3, with 7 bases aligning to TRBD1. After removal of 2 bases from V and 0 bases from J, the junction contained 8 bases not matched to a gene. The CDR3 contains 17 residues. From germline, CDR1 is SGHTS and CDR2 YDEGEE. The CDR3 protein is CASSFLGQANSGNTIYF. CDR3 bases: TGTGCCAGCAGCTTCTTAGGACAGGCAAACTCTGGAAACACCATATATTTT.

V usage is TRBV28 and J usage is TRBJ2-7, with 8 bases lining up with TRBD1. Germline assignment: CDR1 MDHEN and CDR2 SYDVKM. Trimming removed 6 bases from V and 2 bases from J; junction bases left unmatched: 12. This CDR3 is 16 amino acids long. CDR3 DNA sequence: TGTGCCAGCAGCATCCGGGACAGGTACCCACCCTACGAGCAGTACTTC. It translates to CASSIRDRYPPYEQYF.

J is TRBJ2-3 and V is TRBV5-5; maybe TRBD1 (6 bases). This CDR3 has 17 amino acids. The V end lost 7 bases, the J end lost 3 bases, and 24 bases lay between the germline ends. In germline, CDR1 is SGHKS, CDR2 YYEKEE (reference sequence). For the CDR3, the DNA is TGTGCCAGCCGATTACGGACTGGGGGCCAAGGTACAGATACGCAGTATTTT. Protein sequence: CASRLRTGGQGTDTQYF.

In this sample, this clone turned up a few times. This sequence joins TRBV30 and TRBJ2-1; D may be TRBD1 (5 bases). V gave up 0 bases and J gave up 9 bases, with 12 bases separating them. This CDR3 comprises 13 residues. CDR1 and CDR2 from the germline V gene are GTSNPN and SVGIG (reference sequence). For the CDR3, the DNA is TGTGCCTGGAGTGTAAATCAGGGCGGTGAGCAGTTCTTC. Its translation is CAWSVNQGGEQFF.

CDR3 sequence: CASRTGVEKLFF. The DNA for the CDR3 is TGTGCCAGCCGAACAGGGGTAGAAAAACTGTTTTTT. The V and J genes are TRBV27 and TRBJ1-4; TRBD1 aligns across 7 bases. Germline loops: CDR1 MNHEY, CDR2 SMNVEV (reference sequence). Germline trimming cut 8 bases from V and 8 bases from J; bases unmatched to any gene: 5. The CDR3 totals 12 residues.